This T cell receptor (beta chain) is drawn from a study of T cell responses to AZD1222 COVID-19 vaccine. The study's findings and limits: Donor demographics were predominantly white British with a female majority; clonal diversity may be underestimated. Recipients of AZD1222 seropositive at baseline numbered only 6 or 7.

Assay: immunoSEQ multiplex PCR; the TCRdb copy retains only in-frame clones and omits some. This sample has 83,000 or so clones, with 91% found just once. A word on this clone: Its target is unknown.

CDR3 length: 15 amino acids. V dropped 4 bases and J dropped 2; count of bases not matched to a gene: 5. CDR1 SGHTA and CDR2 FQGNSA come from the germline V gene. This TCR derives from an adult who received the AZD1222 COVID-19 vaccine. The sequencing used peripheral blood, collected 28 days after the second AZD1222 dose. The chain links TRBV7-2 to TRBJ2-7; TRBD1 agrees at 10 bases. In DNA form, the CDR3 reads TGTGCCAGCAGCTATCGGACAGGGGGGACCTACGAGCAGTACTTC. It specifies CASSYRTGGTYEQYF.